Listed below are T cell receptor beta chains from one sample, sequenced in a study of blood T cell repertoires in COVID-19. Method: immunoSEQ multiplex PCR; TCRdb's copy keeps in-frame clones and lacks some. The repertoire includes roughly 180,000 clones, roughly 79% of them detected once, and 8% to 13% sits in the top ten. The specimen was peripheral blood. The receptor set was obtained from a woman in her thirties or forties with COVID-19, enrolled during active disease. Each CDR3 is given with its conserved first and last residue. D genes are given only for firm matches. Clone size is shown for a subset of rows, as once, few, many or a class of expanded clone.

cdr3_nt	cdr3_aa	clone_size	d_call	v_call	j_call
TGTGCCAGCAGCTTACGGGAATCAGATACGCAGTATTTT	CASSLRESDTQYF	NA	NA	TRBV7-3	TRBJ2-3
TGTGCCAGCAGCTTAGCTGTGGCCTTGAACACTGAAGCTTTCTTT	CASSLAVALNTEAFF	NA	NA	TRBV7-9	TRBJ1-1
TGCAGTGCTAGTTTGCGGGGAGAGACCCAGTACTTC	CSASLRGETQYF	NA	NA	TRBV20-1	TRBJ2-5
TGTGCCAGCAGCCGGCAGGGCAACACTGAAGCTTTCTTT	CASSRQGNTEAFF	NA	NA	TRBV12-3/TRBV12-4	TRBJ1-1
TGTGCCAGTAAGGGGGGGCTTATCGAGCAGTACTTC	CASKGGLIEQYF	NA	NA	TRBV28	TRBJ2-7
TGCGCCAGCAGCCAAGTTCCAGGGGCTAGCGGGGGGTATGGGCAGTTCTTC	CASSQVPGASGGYGQFF	few	TRBD2	TRBV4-1	TRBJ2-1
TGTGCCAGCAGCGAAACCGGGACTAGGCATTGGTCGACCCAGTACTTC	CASSETGTRHWSTQYF	NA	TRBD2	TRBV9	TRBJ2-5
TGTGCCTGGAGTGTGACTAGCGCCTACCAAGAGACCCAGTACTTC	CAWSVTSAYQETQYF	NA	TRBD2	TRBV30	TRBJ2-5
TGTGCCAGCAGCTTAGTGGGGCTTCAGAACACTGAAGCTTTCTTT	CASSLVGLQNTEAFF	NA	NA	TRBV7-8	TRBJ1-1
TGTGCCAGCAGGATCACGGGAGTCCACAATGAGCAGTTCTTC	CASRITGVHNEQFF	once	NA	TRBV3-1/TRBV3-2	TRBJ2-1
TGTGCCAGCAGCCAGGTTCGCGGAAGCTCCTACAATGAGCAGTTCTTC	CASSQVRGSSYNEQFF	NA	NA	TRBV14	TRBJ2-1
TGTGCCAGCAGCCAAGCTAGGGGGGGTTCTAACTATGGCTACACCTTC	CASSQARGGSNYGYTF	NA	NA	TRBV4-2	TRBJ1-2
TGTGCCAGCAGGAAACAGGGGGCCACTGAAGCTTTCTTT	CASRKQGATEAFF	hyperexpanded	TRBD1	TRBV6-5	TRBJ1-1
TGTGCCAGCAAGCTTAGGCAGTGGAGCGGTGTCCAGTACTTC	CASKLRQWSGVQYF	NA	NA	TRBV27	TRBJ2-5
TGTGCCAGCAGCCCAACCTCCCCTAGCGCCTACAATGAGCAGTTCTTC	CASSPTSPSAYNEQFF	NA	NA	TRBV7-3	TRBJ2-1
TGTGCCAGCAGCTTGGGCGGGCGGGCAGGAAACACCATATATTTT	CASSLGGRAGNTIYF	NA	NA	TRBV5-4	TRBJ1-3
TGCAGCGGAACTAGCGCCCAAGAGACCCAGTACTTC	CSGTSAQETQYF	few	TRBD2	TRBV29-1	TRBJ2-5
TGTGCCAGCAGCTCTCGGACAGGGTTGGGTGACTATGGCTACACCTTC	CASSSRTGLGDYGYTF	NA	TRBD1	TRBV7-9	TRBJ1-2
TGTGCCAGCCTCGGGTATGAGAATTCACCCCTCCACTTT	CASLGYENSPLHF	NA	NA	TRBV28	TRBJ1-6
TGTGCCAGCAGCGTAGTAGCCGAGGGAATCACTGAAGCTTTCTTT	CASSVVAEGITEAFF	NA	NA	TRBV9	TRBJ1-1
TGTGCCAGCAGCTCACCCGGACTAGCGGATGAGCAGTTCTTC	CASSSPGLADEQFF	NA	TRBD2	TRBV28	TRBJ2-1
TGTGCCAGCAGCGTACAGGGGGGTGCCCGGGGGGCTGAAGCTTTCTTT	CASSVQGGARGAEAFF	once	TRBD1	TRBV7-9	TRBJ1-1
TGCGCCAGCAGCAGCGCAAACAGGGGGCAAGGCGGGGAGCTGTTTTTT	CASSSANRGQGGELFF	NA	TRBD1	TRBV5-1	TRBJ2-2
TGCAGCGTTACGACAGGGATGAATCAGCCCCAGCATTTT	CSVTTGMNQPQHF	NA	TRBD1	TRBV29-1	TRBJ1-5
TGTGCCAGCAGCGCTCCTCGGGATAGCGGGGTTTACAATGAGCAGTTCTTC	CASSAPRDSGVYNEQFF	once	TRBD2	TRBV9	TRBJ2-1
TGTGCCAGCAGTGAATTCAGTGTCGGGTACGAGCAGTACTTC	CASSEFSVGYEQYF	NA	NA	TRBV6-1	TRBJ2-7
TGTGCCATCACGGACAGGGGAAGGCACACTGAAGCTTTCTTT	CAITDRGRHTEAFF	few	TRBD1	TRBV10-3	TRBJ1-1
TGTGCCAGCAGCTTGCGGGGGACTAGCGGGACCCGCACAGATACGCAGTATTTT	CASSLRGTSGTRTDTQYF	NA	TRBD2	TRBV5-6	TRBJ2-3
TGCGCCAGCAGCCCTAGCGGAGGCTCCTACGAGCAGTACTTC	CASSPSGGSYEQYF	NA	TRBD2	TRBV5-1	TRBJ2-7
TGTGCCAGCAGCCAAGGCTCGCCGGGGGTCCGTTCTGCTTTCTTT	CASSQGSPGVRSAFF	NA	NA	TRBV3-1/TRBV3-2	TRBJ1-1
TGCAGCGTTCGCGGCGGTGAGCAGTATTTT	CSVRGGEQYF	NA	NA	TRBV29-1	TRBJ2-3
TGTGCCAGCAGTGAAGAACTAGCGGGGGGGTCCCTCCGCACAGATACGCAGTATTTT	CASSEELAGGSLRTDTQYF	NA	TRBD2	TRBV2	TRBJ2-3
TGTGCCAGCAGCTTATCAGGGGCTTTTGAAGCTTTCTTT	CASSLSGAFEAFF	NA	NA	TRBV3-1/TRBV3-2	TRBJ1-1
TGTGCCAGCAGTTTACAGGGAACCTCCTACAATGAGCAGTTCTTC	CASSLQGTSYNEQFF	NA	NA	TRBV27	TRBJ2-1
TGTGCCAGCAGTTATTCCGGACAGCCCTCTGGAAACACCATATATTTT	CASSYSGQPSGNTIYF	NA	NA	TRBV6-5	TRBJ1-3
TGTGCCACCAAGACAGGGACGTATAGCAATCAGCCCCAGCATTTT	CATKTGTYSNQPQHF	NA	TRBD1	TRBV15	TRBJ1-5
TGTGCCAGTAGCTATTACCACGGACAGACGTACCAAGAGACCCAGTACTTC	CASSYYHGQTYQETQYF	NA	NA	TRBV19	TRBJ2-5
TGTGCCAGCAGCTTAATAGGTACGGGGGGCACTGAAGCTTTCTTT	CASSLIGTGGTEAFF	NA	NA	TRBV7-9	TRBJ1-1
TGTGCCAGCAGCTCGATCCTAGCGGGCGTGGAGACCCAGTACTTC	CASSSILAGVETQYF	few	TRBD2	TRBV11-2	TRBJ2-5
TGCGCCAGCAGTGAGTCGGCAGAGACCCAGTACTTC	CASSESAETQYF	NA	NA	TRBV10-1	TRBJ2-5
TGTGCCACCAGCACACCGGGACAGCGCTTGAACACTGAAGCTTTCTTT	CATSTPGQRLNTEAFF	NA	TRBD1	TRBV15	TRBJ1-1
TGTGCCAGCGGAGGGTCCCCTCGCGGGACTAGCGAGTACGAGCAGTACTTC	CASGGSPRGTSEYEQYF	many	NA	TRBV21-1	TRBJ2-7
TGTGCCAGCTCTCTAGCGGCGACTAGGGATGAGCAGTTCTTC	CASSLAATRDEQFF	NA	TRBD2	TRBV18	TRBJ2-1
TGTGCCAGCCGGGGATTGGGCCGCCACGAGCAGTACTTC	CASRGLGRHEQYF	NA	NA	TRBV2	TRBJ2-7
TGTGCCAGCAGCTCCCAAGGGACTAGCGGGAGTGATGAGCAGTTCTTC	CASSSQGTSGSDEQFF	few	TRBD2	TRBV7-3	TRBJ2-1
TGTGCCAGCAGCCTGGCAGGGGGTGGGCCCCAGCATTTT	CASSLAGGGPQHF	few	TRBD1	TRBV14	TRBJ1-5
TGTGCCAGCAGGGCAAGCGATTATCAGCCCCAGCATTTT	CASRASDYQPQHF	NA	NA	TRBV3-1/TRBV3-2	TRBJ1-5
TGTGCCAGCAGTTACCCCCGCGGGTCAATTGACTTC	CASSYPRGSIDF	NA	NA	TRBV28	TRBJ2-7
TGTGCCAGTAGTATCGGACAGGACTATGGCTACACCTTC	CASSIGQDYGYTF	NA	TRBD1	TRBV19	TRBJ1-2
TGTGCCACCAGTGGACAGGGGGCTTCCTACGAGCAGTACTTC	CATSGQGASYEQYF	NA	TRBD1	TRBV24-1	TRBJ2-7
TGTGCCAGCTCAACCACGAGTAATCAGCCCCAGCATTTT	CASSTTSNQPQHF	NA	NA	TRBV18	TRBJ1-5
TGTGCCATCAGTGGCGCGGCAGACACCGGGGAGCTGTTTTTT	CAISGAADTGELFF	once	NA	TRBV10-3	TRBJ2-2
TGTGCCACCGCACTTGGACTAGCGGAGCAAGAGACCCAGTACTTC	CATALGLAEQETQYF	NA	TRBD2	TRBV19	TRBJ2-5
TGTGCCAGCTCACCAGAAAGGGGGACCCAGTACTTC	CASSPERGTQYF	NA	NA	TRBV18	TRBJ2-5
TGTGCCAGTAGTATCCAGGGGGCGGGGGAGACCCAGTACTTC	CASSIQGAGETQYF	NA	TRBD1	TRBV19	TRBJ2-5
TGTGCCAGCAGCCTTATGGCAGGGAATAATCAGCCCCAGCATTTT	CASSLMAGNNQPQHF	many	NA	TRBV27	TRBJ1-5
TGTGCCAGAAGCTTGAGACTAGCGGGGGTCACAGATACGCAGTATTTT	CARSLRLAGVTDTQYF	few	TRBD2	TRBV5-3	TRBJ2-3
TGTGCCAGCAGCTACTCTTTCGACAAGACCCAGTACTTC	CASSYSFDKTQYF	few	NA	TRBV11-2	TRBJ2-5
TGTGCCAGCAGCGCAAGCAGGACCGGGGAGCTGTTTTTT	CASSASRTGELFF	NA	NA	TRBV11-3	TRBJ2-2